This T cell receptor beta chain was documented in a study of T-cell memory formation after mild COVID-19. This clonotype has only a few counts. Its antigen is unknown. Study results and limitations: Balance between CD4 and CD8 was seen in clones contracting day 15 to 85, and a CD4+ lean was seen in later expanders. Pre-infection memory already had some responding clones, implying cross-reactive memory joined. Contracting CD4+ clones were located mainly in CM and EM, and CD8+ clones in EMRA.

5'RACE primed at constant segments yielded TCR alpha and TCR beta cDNA libraries bearing sample barcodes and UMIs. TCRdb analysed the 5' RACE reads with MiXCR anew, one entry per CDR3 protein. Of some 320,000 distinct CDR3 sequences listed, around 15% are singletons. This CDR3 is built from 14 residues. Germline V gene sequence: CDR1 SGDLS, CDR2 YYNGEE. Unmatched junction bases numbered 6, after V lost 4 bases and J lost 8 bases. The chain couples TRBV9 to TRBJ2-1, with TRBD2 identical over 10 bases. The specimen was PBMCs or a T cell subset sorted from them (not recorded which). The TCR was taken from a man younger than 30 who had mild COVID-19 (a few samples of this study predate the infection). Cell type and time point are not known. The DNA of the CDR3 is TGTGCCAGCAGCATTAGCGGGGGGAACGATGAGCAGTTCTTC. Its translation is CASSISGGNDEQFF.